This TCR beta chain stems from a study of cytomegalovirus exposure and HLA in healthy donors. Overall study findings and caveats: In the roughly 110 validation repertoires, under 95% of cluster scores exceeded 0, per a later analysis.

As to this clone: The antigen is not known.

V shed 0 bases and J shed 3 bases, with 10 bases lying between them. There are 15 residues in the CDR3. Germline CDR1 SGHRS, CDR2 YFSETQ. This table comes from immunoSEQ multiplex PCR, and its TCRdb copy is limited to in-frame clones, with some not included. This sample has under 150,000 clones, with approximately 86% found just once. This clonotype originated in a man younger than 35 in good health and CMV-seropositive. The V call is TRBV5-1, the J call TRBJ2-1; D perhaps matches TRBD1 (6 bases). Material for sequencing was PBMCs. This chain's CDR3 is CASSLGGQIYNEQFF. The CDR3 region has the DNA TGCGCCAGCAGCTTGGGTGGACAGATCTACAATGAGCAGTTCTTC.